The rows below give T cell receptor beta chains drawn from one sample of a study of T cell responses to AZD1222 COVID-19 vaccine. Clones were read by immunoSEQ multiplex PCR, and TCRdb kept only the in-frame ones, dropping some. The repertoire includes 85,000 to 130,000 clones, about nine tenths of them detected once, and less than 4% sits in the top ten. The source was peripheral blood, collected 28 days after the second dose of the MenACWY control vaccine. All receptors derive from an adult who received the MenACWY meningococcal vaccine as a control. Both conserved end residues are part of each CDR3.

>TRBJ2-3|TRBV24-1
CATRGAGDTDTQYF
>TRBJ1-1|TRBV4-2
CASSPSGLEAFF
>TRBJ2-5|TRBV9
CASSVRGEGQETQYF
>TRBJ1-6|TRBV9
CASSAQPAGDSPLHF
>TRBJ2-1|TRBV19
CATGDLAGGDNEQFF
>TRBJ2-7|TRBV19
CASRLTEFTYEQYF
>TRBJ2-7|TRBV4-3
CASGRSWDGTYEQYF
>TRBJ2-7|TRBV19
CASSIVTGREQYF
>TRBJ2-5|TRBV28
CASTSGGSAETQYF
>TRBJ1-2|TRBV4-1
CASSQDVVRDRGLGYTF